This TCR beta chain emerged from a study of OX40 agonist ivuxolimab in advanced cancers. The overall study: Clinicians treated patients with ivuxolimab, an agonistic anti-OX40 (CD134) antibody.

The CDR3 runs to 18 residues. Trimming pared 4 bases from V and 0 bases from J, leaving 20 bases between. Germline V gene lookup returns CDR1 MDHEN and CDR2 SYDVKM. The study's findings and limits: Low normalized T-cell clonal expansion was also seen in some nonresponders.

On this clone: Antigen unknown.

Measured with immunoSEQ multiplex PCR; TCRdb has only the in-frame clones, and not every one. The repertoire holds about 20,000 clones, roughly 80% seen once, with around 52% in the top ten. The sample was CD4+ or CD8+ T cells sorted from blood, taken in a trial of the OX40 agonist ivuxolimab. This receptor was identified in an adult with an advanced solid tumor such as melanoma, head and neck, liver or kidney cancer. The V gene is TRBV28, the J gene TRBJ2-3, with D possibly called TRBD1 or TRBD2 (5 bases each). The chain's CDR3 is CASSWDPRGSSSTDTQYF. CDR3 bases: TGTGCCAGCAGTTGGGACCCTCGAGGGAGCTCGAGCACAGATACGCAGTATTTT. Using reference TRBV28 and TRBJ2-3 for the parts outside the CDR3, the full variable domain is DVKVTQSSRYLVKRTGEKVFLECVQDMDHENMFWYRQDPGLGLRLIYFSYDVKMKEKGDIPEGYSVSREKKERFSLILESASTNQTSMYLCASSWDPRGSSSTDTQYFGPGTRLTVL.